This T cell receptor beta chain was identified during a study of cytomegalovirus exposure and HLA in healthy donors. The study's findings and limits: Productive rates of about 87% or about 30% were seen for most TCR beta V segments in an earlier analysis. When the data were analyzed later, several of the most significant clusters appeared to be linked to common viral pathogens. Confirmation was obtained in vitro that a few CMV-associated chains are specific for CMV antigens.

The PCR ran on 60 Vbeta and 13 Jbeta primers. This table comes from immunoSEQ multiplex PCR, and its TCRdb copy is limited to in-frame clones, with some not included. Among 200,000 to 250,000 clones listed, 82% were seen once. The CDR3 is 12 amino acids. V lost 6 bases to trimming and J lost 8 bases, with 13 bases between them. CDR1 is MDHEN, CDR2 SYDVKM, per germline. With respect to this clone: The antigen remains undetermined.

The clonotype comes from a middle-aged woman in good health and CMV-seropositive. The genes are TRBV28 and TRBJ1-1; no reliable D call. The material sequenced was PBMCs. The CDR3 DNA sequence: TGTGCCAGCAGACCCAGCGGAGGGGAAGCTTTCTTT. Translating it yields CASRPSGGEAFF. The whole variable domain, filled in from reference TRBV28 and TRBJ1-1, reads DVKVTQSSRYLVKRTGEKVFLECVQDMDHENMFWYRQDPGLGLRLIYFSYDVKMKEKGDIPEGYSVSREKKERFSLILESASTNQTSMYLCASRPSGGEAFFGQGTRLTVV.